This T cell receptor beta chain is from a study of T cell changes during pregnancy in multiple sclerosis. Generated by immunoSEQ multiplex PCR, the TCRdb table keeps only in-frame clones and is missing some. In the table there are about 22,000 clones, approximately 92% of which are singletons. The V gene end was trimmed by 4 bases and the J gene end by 2 bases; junction bases not matched to a gene: 11. Germline CDR1 SGHKS, CDR2 YYEKEE (reference sequence). This CDR3 region has 16 residues. This rearrangement joins TRBV5-5 to TRBJ1-1, with 7 bases identical to TRBD1. This material consisted of CD8+ T cells from peripheral blood mononuclear cells, taken in the third trimester of pregnancy. The TCR originated in a female donor with multiple sclerosis, enrolled in a pregnancy study. This chain's CDR3 is CASSLIAGTANTEAFF. In DNA, the CDR3 is TGTGCCAGCAGCCTGATAGCCGGGACAGCTAACACTGAAGCTTTCTTT. Full variable domain (outside the CDR3, taken from reference TRBV5-5 and TRBJ1-1): DAGVTQSPTHLIKTRGQQVTLRCSPISGHKSVSWYQQVLGQGPQFIFQYYEKEERGRGNFPDRFSARQFPNYSSELNVNALLLGDSALYLCASSLIAGTANTEAFFGQGTRLTVV.